Listed below are T cell receptor beta chains from one sample, sequenced in a study of human T cells and chemical hapten exposure. TCRdb reanalysed the RACE reads using MiXCR and keeps one entry per CDR3 protein. The data show around 56,000 distinct CDR3 sequences, with more than 8% seen just once and roughly a tenth held by the top ten. Source: whole blood, taken in connection with sensitization to the hapten diphenylcyclopropenone (DPC). The receptors originated from a man between 40 and 49 years old with alopecia areata. Some clones in this sample may be carry-over from other donors' samples. The CDR3 runs from the conserved cysteine through the conserved F or W. The D gene is left open where the match is weak. Some rows have no size entry. The others give once, few or many, or a class for an expanded clone.

d_gene	v_gene	j_gene	abundance	CDR3nt	CDR3aa
NA	TRBV29-1	TRBJ1-1	few	TGCAGCGTAGTTGAATGGGACACTGAAGCTTTCTTT	CSVVEWDTEAFF
TRBD1	TRBV12-3/TRBV12-4	TRBJ1-2	NA	TGTGCCAGCAGTTTAGCGGGACAGGGCCTCCTCCGCTATGGCTACACCTTC	CASSLAGQGLLRYGYTF
TRBD1	TRBV27	TRBJ1-6	few	TGTGCCAGCAGCTTCCGGGACAGGGTTCGATCACCCCTCCACTTT	CASSFRDRVRSPLHF
TRBD1	TRBV12-3/TRBV12-4	TRBJ2-1	few	TGTGCCAGCATCGACAGGGTCAGCTCCTACAATGAGCAGTTCTTC	CASIDRVSSYNEQFF
TRBD1	TRBV27	TRBJ1-5	many	TGTGCCAGCAGCTCCGGGACAGGCAATCAGCCCCAGCATTTT	CASSSGTGNQPQHF
NA	TRBV12-3/TRBV12-4	TRBJ2-5	many	TGTGCCAGCAGCCCCACCCTCGACGGGACCCAGTACTTC	CASSPTLDGTQYF
TRBD1	TRBV4-2	TRBJ2-1	NA	TGTGCCAGCAGCCAAGATCTAGGGGGCTATGAGCAGTTCTTC	CASSQDLGGYEQFF
TRBD2	TRBV28	TRBJ2-2	few	TGTGCCAGCAGTCTGGGACTAGCGGGACCCCTCGGGGAGCTGTTTTTT	CASSLGLAGPLGELFF
NA	TRBV6-6	TRBJ2-1	NA	TGTGCCAGCAGTTACGACTTCGGCAGTGAGCAGTTCTTC	CASSYDFGSEQFF
NA	TRBV27	TRBJ2-2	NA	TGTGCCAGCACCCTTTTAGGTGCCGGGGAGCTGTTTTTT	CASTLLGAGELFF
NA	TRBV5-4	TRBJ2-7	few	TGTGCCAGCAGCTTCGCCAGGGGATCCTCCTACGAGCAGTACTTC	CASSFARGSSYEQYF
NA	TRBV27	TRBJ2-7	few	TGTGCCAGCAGGGAGTGGGGGTCATACGAGCAGTACTTC	CASREWGSYEQYF
TRBD1	TRBV7-2	TRBJ2-4	few	TGTGCCAGCAGCCCGGACAGGTCCTTAGCCAAAAACATTCAGTACTTC	CASSPDRSLAKNIQYF
NA	TRBV6-5	TRBJ2-2	few	TGTGCCAGCAGTTACTCGGGTCCGACATCCGGGGAGCTGTTTTTT	CASSYSGPTSGELFF
TRBD1	TRBV5-8	TRBJ1-1	NA	TGTGCCAGCAGCTTGCGGACAGGGTCAACTGAAGCTTTCTTT	CASSLRTGSTEAFF
TRBD2	TRBV7-9	TRBJ2-7	many	TGTGCCAGCAGCTCGACTAGCGGTCTTTATGAGCAGTACTTC	CASSSTSGLYEQYF
TRBD2	TRBV11-2	TRBJ2-1	few	TGTGCCAGCAGCTTCCGACTAGCGGGAAGTGGGAATGAGCAGTTCTTC	CASSFRLAGSGNEQFF
NA	TRBV3-2	TRBJ2-3	NA	TGTGCCAGCAGCCCAAGCGGGAGCACAGATACGCAGTATTTT	CASSPSGSTDTQYF
TRBD1	TRBV20-1	TRBJ2-4	NA	TGCAGTGCCGCCCCCGACAGGGGTAACAAAAACATTCAGTACTTC	CSAAPDRGNKNIQYF
NA	TRBV7-8	TRBJ2-2	NA	TGTGCCAGCAGCCTCGGGCCCAGAGGGGGCGGGGAGCTGTTTTTT	CASSLGPRGGGELFF
NA	TRBV9	TRBJ2-2	NA	TGTGCCAGCAGCCGGTCCACAGGGCGGAACACCGGGGAGCTGTTTTTT	CASSRSTGRNTGELFF
NA	TRBV7-8	TRBJ1-6	few	TGTGCCAGCAGCTCCGTCCGGGACAAAAGCTCCTATAATTCACCCCTCCACTTT	CASSSVRDKSSYNSPLHF
NA	TRBV4-3	TRBJ2-7	many	TGCGCCAGCAGCCCCCGGCAGGGTGTTTCGGCCGAGCAGTACTTC	CASSPRQGVSAEQYF
NA	TRBV6-2/TRBV6-3	TRBJ1-2	NA	TGTGCCAGCAGTACAGGGTTGTATGGCTACACCTTC	CASSTGLYGYTF
NA	TRBV18	TRBJ2-1	many	TGTGCCAGCTCACCACTAGGGGATGAGCAGTTCTTC	CASSPLGDEQFF
TRBD1	TRBV18	TRBJ1-5	NA	TGTGCCAGCTCACCGGAGACAGGGGGAGATCAGCCCCAGCATTTT	CASSPETGGDQPQHF
NA	TRBV10-3	TRBJ2-3	many	TGTGCCATCAGTGAGTCGAGGGGAGATACGCAGTATTTT	CAISESRGDTQYF
NA	TRBV12-2	TRBJ2-5	NA	TGTGCAAGTCGCTTGGGACCGGGACTAACACAAGAGACCCAGTACTTC	CASRLGPGLTQETQYF
TRBD1	TRBV4-1	TRBJ2-1	many	TGCGCCAGCAGCCAAGTAAGCCAGGGGGCACAAAGGGAGCAGTTCTTC	CASSQVSQGAQREQFF
TRBD1	TRBV9	TRBJ1-4	NA	TGTGCCAGCAGCGAAGCAACAGGGGCTAATGAAAAACTGTTTTTT	CASSEATGANEKLFF
NA	TRBV28	TRBJ1-1	many	TGTGCCAGCACCAAATCGACGGTCATGAACACTGAAGCTTTCTTT	CASTKSTVMNTEAFF
TRBD2	TRBV20-1	TRBJ2-1	many	TGCAGTGCTAGCCGAGGGGGACTAGCGGGAGATGAGCAGTTCTTC	CSASRGGLAGDEQFF
NA	TRBV7-2	TRBJ2-7	few	TGTGCCAGCAGCGCGGGTACAGGGCCCCCCTACGAGCAGTACTTC	CASSAGTGPPYEQYF
NA	TRBV7-9	TRBJ2-2	NA	TGTGCCAGCAGCCCCGGGAAAGGGGAGCTGTTTTTT	CASSPGKGELFF
NA	TRBV7-6	TRBJ2-1	NA	TGTGCCAGCAGCTTAGCGGCAGACTACAATGAGCAGTTCTTC	CASSLAADYNEQFF
NA	TRBV10-3	TRBJ2-3	many	TGTGCCATCAGCAGTACTAGCACAGATACGCAGTATTTT	CAISSTSTDTQYF
NA	TRBV4-2	TRBJ2-1	few	TGTGCCAGCAGCCAAGATACAAACAATGAGCAGTTCTTC	CASSQDTNNEQFF
TRBD2	TRBV7-2	TRBJ2-1	few	TGTGCCAGCAGCCCTCCCGGGACTAGCGGGAATGAGCAGTTCTTC	CASSPPGTSGNEQFF
NA	TRBV11-3	TRBJ2-3	NA	TGTGCCAGCAGCTCGTCGGAACTTAACACAGATACGCAGTATTTT	CASSSSELNTDTQYF
NA	TRBV28	TRBJ1-1	few	TGTGCCAGCAGATTGGGGGGCGACAACACTGAAGCTTTCTTT	CASRLGGDNTEAFF
TRBD1	TRBV12-3/TRBV12-4	TRBJ1-5	many	TGTGCCAGCAGCACTACAGGGGGCTTCAATCAGCCCCAGCATTTT	CASSTTGGFNQPQHF
TRBD1	TRBV6-6	TRBJ2-7	many	TGTGCCAGCAGTCCGCTTCCAACCGGGACAGCGACCTACGAGCAGTACTTC	CASSPLPTGTATYEQYF
NA	TRBV20-1	TRBJ2-5	many	TGCAGTGCTAGTTTGACGGGTCCGGGGGAGACCCAGTACTTC	CSASLTGPGETQYF
TRBD1	TRBV7-2	TRBJ2-2	many	TGTGCCAGCAGCTGGGGACAGGGAACCGGGGAGCTGTTTTTT	CASSWGQGTGELFF
TRBD1	TRBV12-3/TRBV12-4	TRBJ2-7	NA	TGTGCCAGCAACACAGGCGGGACAGGGAGATCCGAGCAGTACTTC	CASNTGGTGRSEQYF
NA	TRBV7-9	TRBJ2-2	once	TGTGCCAGCAGCTTTCAGGAGACCGGGGAGCTGTTTTTT	CASSFQETGELFF
TRBD2	TRBV18	TRBJ2-1	few	TGTGCCAGCTCACCCTTCGGGACTAGCGGGTACAATGAGCAGTTCTTC	CASSPFGTSGYNEQFF
TRBD1	TRBV10-1	TRBJ1-1	NA	TGCGCCAGCAGCCTAGGACAGGGAGGAAGCGGCACTGAAGCTTTCTTT	CASSLGQGGSGTEAFF
TRBD1	TRBV7-9	TRBJ1-1	NA	TGTGCCAGCAGCTTATGGACAGGGCGGAACACTGAAGCTTTCTTT	CASSLWTGRNTEAFF